This section outlines one TCR beta chain sequence together with its context. The method was immunoSEQ multiplex PCR; TCRdb's version includes in-frame clones alone and lacks a portion of them. The table has 150,000 to 200,000 clones, 75% to 90% seen once. Categorization into cohorts depended on clinical history that participants reported. These data are taken from a study of blood T cell repertoires in COVID-19. Per germline, CDR1 LNHNV and CDR2 YYDKDF (reference sequence). The V segment lost 3 bases and the J segment 6 bases; nucleotides outside the gene matches: 5. The CDR3 spans 14 residues. The sequence derives from a woman between 35 and 50 years old with acute COVID-19. The chain uses TRBV15 and TRBJ2-3; 8 bases map to TRBD2. Sequenced input: PBMCs or T cells enriched from blood (not recorded which). CDR3 region: CATSSGGAGDTQYF. CDR3 sequence (DNA): TGTGCCACCAGCAGCGGGGGGGCCGGGGATACGCAGTATTTT.